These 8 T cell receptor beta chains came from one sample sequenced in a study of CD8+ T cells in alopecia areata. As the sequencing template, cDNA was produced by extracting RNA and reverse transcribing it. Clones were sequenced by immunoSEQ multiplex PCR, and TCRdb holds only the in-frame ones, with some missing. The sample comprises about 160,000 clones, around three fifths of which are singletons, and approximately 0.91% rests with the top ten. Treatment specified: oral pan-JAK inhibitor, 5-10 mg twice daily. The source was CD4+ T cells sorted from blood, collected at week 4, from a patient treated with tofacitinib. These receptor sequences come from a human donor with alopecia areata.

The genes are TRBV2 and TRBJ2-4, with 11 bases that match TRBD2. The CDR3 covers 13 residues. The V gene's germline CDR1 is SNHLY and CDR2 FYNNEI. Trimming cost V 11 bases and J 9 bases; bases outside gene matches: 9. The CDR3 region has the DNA TGTGCCTCCCGTAGCGGGGGGGGGATCATTCAGTACTTC. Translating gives CASRSGGGIIQYF.

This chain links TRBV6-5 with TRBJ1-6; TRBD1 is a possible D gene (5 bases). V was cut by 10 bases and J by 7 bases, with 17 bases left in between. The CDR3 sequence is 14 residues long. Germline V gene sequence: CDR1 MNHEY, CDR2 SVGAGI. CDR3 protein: CATTRGRANSPLHF. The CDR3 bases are TGTGCCACCACCCGGGGCAGGGCCAATTCACCCCTCCACTTT.

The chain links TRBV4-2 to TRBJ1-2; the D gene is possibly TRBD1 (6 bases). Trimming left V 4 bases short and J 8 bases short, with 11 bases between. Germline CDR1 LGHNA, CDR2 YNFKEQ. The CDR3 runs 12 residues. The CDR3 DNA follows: TGTGCCAGCAGCCCAGGGGAGGAGGGCTACACCTTC. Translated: CASSPGEEGYTF.

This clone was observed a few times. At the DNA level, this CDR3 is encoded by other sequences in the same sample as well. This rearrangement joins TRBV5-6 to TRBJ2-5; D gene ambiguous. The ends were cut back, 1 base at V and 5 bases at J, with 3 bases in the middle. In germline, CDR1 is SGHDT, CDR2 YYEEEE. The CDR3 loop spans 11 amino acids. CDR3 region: CASSLRETQYF. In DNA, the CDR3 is TGTGCCAGCAGCTTGAGGGAGACCCAGTACTTC.

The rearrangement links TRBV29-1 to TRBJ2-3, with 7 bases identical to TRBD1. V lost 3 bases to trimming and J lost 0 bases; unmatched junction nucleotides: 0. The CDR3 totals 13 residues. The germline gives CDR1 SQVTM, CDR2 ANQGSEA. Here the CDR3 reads CSVDRGSTDTQYF. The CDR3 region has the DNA TGCAGCGTTGACAGGGGGAGCACAGATACGCAGTATTTT.

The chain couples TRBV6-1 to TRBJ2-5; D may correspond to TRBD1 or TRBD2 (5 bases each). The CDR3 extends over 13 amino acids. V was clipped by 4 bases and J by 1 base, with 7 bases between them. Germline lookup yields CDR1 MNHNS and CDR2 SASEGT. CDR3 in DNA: TGTGCCAGCAGTGTTGGGACCCAAGAGACCCAGTACTTC. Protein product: CASSVGTQETQYF.

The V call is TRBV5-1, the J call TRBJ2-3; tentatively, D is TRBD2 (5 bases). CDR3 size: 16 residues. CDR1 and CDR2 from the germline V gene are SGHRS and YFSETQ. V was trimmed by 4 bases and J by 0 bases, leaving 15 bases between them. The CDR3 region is CASSPSGRTSTDTQYF. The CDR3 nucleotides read TGCGCCAGCAGCCCTTCAGGACGGACTAGCACAGATACGCAGTATTTT.

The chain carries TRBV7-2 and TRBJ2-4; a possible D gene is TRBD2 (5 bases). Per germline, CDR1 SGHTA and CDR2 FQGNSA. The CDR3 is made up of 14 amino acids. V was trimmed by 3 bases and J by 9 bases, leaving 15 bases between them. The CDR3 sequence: CASSFRGPLGIQYF. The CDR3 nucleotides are TGTGCCAGCAGCTTCCGGGGTCCTCTCGGCATTCAGTACTTC.